The 16 T cell receptor beta chains listed next were all sequenced from one sample in a study of cytomegalovirus exposure and HLA in healthy donors. Both 60 Vbeta primers and 13 Jbeta primers went into the PCR. Sequencing was performed with immunoSEQ multiplex PCR; in TCRdb, only in-frame clones are kept and a portion is missing. Here the sample spans some 130,000 clones, roughly two thirds being singletons. Sequenced material: PBMCs. The receptors shown here come from a man aged 25-45 years in good health and CMV-seropositive.

The rearrangement joins TRBV18 to TRBJ2-3; 8 bases align to TRBD1. CDR1 is KGHSH, CDR2 LQKENI, per germline. Losses at the gene ends were 8 bases for V and 5 bases for J; bases not matched to a gene: 6. This CDR3 contains 13 residues. The chain's CDR3 is CASRQGTGDTQYF. In DNA, the CDR3 is TGTGCCAGCCGACAGGGGACCGGAGATACGCAGTATTTT. The full variable domain, its missing parts supplied by reference TRBV18 and TRBJ2-3, is NAGVMQNPRHLVRRRGQEARLRCSPMKGHSHVYWYRQLPEEGLKFMVYLQKENIIDESGMPKERFSAEFPKEGPSILRIQQVVRGDSAAYFCASRQGTGDTQYFGPGTRLTVL.

Only a few counts were recorded for this clone. The chain is built from TRBV6-5 and TRBJ1-2; D remains ambiguous. CDR3 length equals 13 residues. The ends were cut back, 5 bases at V and 5 bases at J, with 12 bases in the middle. The germline CDR1 and CDR2 sequences are MNHEY and SVGAGI. The CDR3 DNA follows: TGTGCCAGCAGTCCCTCCGGGAGGTATGGCTACACCTTC. It codes for CASSPSGRYGYTF.

The V call is TRBV5-1, the J call TRBJ1-1; D is perhaps TRBD1 (5 bases). V was shortened by 0 bases and J by 5 bases, with 14 bases between the two germline ends. CDR3 size: 15 residues. CDR1 SGHRS and CDR2 YFSETQ come from the germline V gene. The CDR3 DNA reads TGCGCCAGCAGCTTGGAGAGTCCAGGGCTAACTGAAGCTTTCTTT. Its translation is CASSLESPGLTEAFF. The whole variable domain, filled in from reference TRBV5-1 and TRBJ1-1, reads KAGVTQTPRYLIKTRGQQVTLSCSPISGHRSVSWYQQTPGQGLQFLFEYFSETQRNKGNFPGRFSGRQFSNSRSEMNVSTLELGDSALYLCASSLESPGLTEAFFGQGTRLTVV.

CDR3: CASSLLETGGAGYTF. In nucleotides, the CDR3 is TGTGCCAGCAGTTTACTCGAGACAGGGGGCGCTGGCTACACCTTC. The V and J genes are TRBV27 and TRBJ1-2; 10 positions match TRBD1. The V gene end was trimmed by 2 bases and the J gene end by 7 bases; junction bases not matched to a gene: 7. The CDR3 loop spans 15 amino acids. Germline V CDR1 and CDR2: MNHEY, SMNVEV (reference sequence).

The chain employs TRBV18 and TRBJ2-7; 7 nucleotides align to TRBD2. The ends lost 0 bases at V and 5 bases at J; junction bases unmatched: 7. Per germline, CDR1 KGHSH and CDR2 LQKENI. CDR3 length equals 15 residues. The CDR3 bases are TGTGCCAGCTCACCACCGGGGGAGGGCTGGGACGAGCAGTACTTC. Translated: CASSPPGEGWDEQYF.

The chain combines TRBV5-1 with TRBJ2-5; D call uncertain. Looked up from germline, CDR1 is SGHRS and CDR2 is YFSETQ. Trimming shortened V by 0 bases and J by 5 bases, and 11 bases separated the two germline ends. The CDR3 consists of 14 residues. Here the CDR3 DNA reads TGCGCCAGCAGCTTGGGAGCCATTGTGGAGACCCAGTACTTC. Encoded protein: CASSLGAIVETQYF.

The chain recombines TRBV15 with TRBJ1-2; 7 nucleotides line up with TRBD1. The V segment lost 1 base and the J segment 6 bases; nucleotides outside the gene matches: 5. CDR1 LNHNV and CDR2 YYDKDF come from the germline V gene (reference sequence). The CDR3 contains 14 residues. CDR3 region: CATSRAGTADGYTF. CDR3 in DNA: TGTGCCACCAGCAGAGCGGGGACAGCTGATGGCTACACCTTC. The entire variable domain, with the rest obtained from reference TRBV15 and TRBJ1-2, is as follows: DAMVIQNPRYQVTQFGKPVTLSCSQTLNHNVMYWYQQKSSQAPKLLFHYYDKDFNNEADTPDNFQSRRPNTSFCFLDIRSPGLGDTAMYLCATSRAGTADGYTFGSGTRLTVV.

The rearrangement joins TRBV21-1 to TRBJ1-1. TRBV21-1 is an annotated pseudogene. The length of the CDR3 is 9 residues. The CDR3 loop is CASSNGAFF. The CDR3 nucleotides are TGTGCCAGCAGCAACGGAGCTTTCTTT.

The chain couples TRBV5-6 to TRBJ1-5; 11 nucleotides line up with TRBD1. This CDR3 contains 16 residues. Germline V gene lookup returns CDR1 SGHDT and CDR2 YYEEEE. Germline trimming cut 1 base from V and 6 bases from J; bases unmatched to any gene: 6. For the CDR3, the DNA is TGTGCCAGCAGCTTGTCAGGGACAGGGGGGCGTCAGCCCCAGCATTTT. Translated: CASSLSGTGGRQPQHF.

To note about this clone: The junction does not match germline at one end; this may be a read error. This chain joins TRBV28 and TRBJ2-1; 9 nucleotides align to TRBD2. The germline V gene encodes CDR1 MDHEN and CDR2 SYDVKM. This CDR3 contains 14 residues. CDR3 DNA sequence: TGTGCCAGCCGAAGACTAGCGGCCTATAATGAGCAGTTCTTC. It codes for CASRRLAAYNEQFF.

The chain uses TRBV6-5 and TRBJ1-4, with D perhaps matching TRBD1 (5 bases). The CDR3 runs to 16 residues. V shed 0 bases and J shed 5 bases, with 13 bases lying between them. Germline CDR1 reads MNHEY; CDR2 reads SVGAGI. CDR3 protein: CASSYSSETENEKLFF. In DNA, the CDR3 is TGTGCCAGCAGTTACTCATCGGAGACAGAGAATGAAAAACTGTTTTTT.

The J gene is TRBJ2-5, the V gene TRBV7-8, with 9 nucleotides matching TRBD1. The closer fit of TRBJ2-7 to the DNA end suggests the J call may be wrong. This CDR3 has 17 residues. CDR1 and CDR2 (germline): SGHVS, FQNEAQ. Here the CDR3 DNA reads TGTGCCAGCAGCTCTAATATACCGGGACAGGGCTCCTACGAGCAGTACTTC. Translating it yields CASSSNIPGQGSYEQYF.

V is TRBV6-6 and J is TRBJ1-4; D unclear. Germline values: CDR1 MNHNY, CDR2 SVGAGI (reference sequence). This CDR3 spans 11 amino acids. Trimming left V 8 bases short and J 11 bases short, with 12 bases between. The CDR3 bases are TGTGCCAGCGGCCCGAGGGAGAAACTGTTTTTT. Its protein is CASGPREKLFF.

The chain joins TRBV7-2 to TRBJ1-2; D gene uncertain. The CDR3 totals 14 residues. Germline CDR1 reads SGHTA; CDR2 reads FQGNSA. V was cut by 5 bases and J by 3 bases, with 13 bases left in between. The CDR3 DNA follows: TGTGCCAGCAGCCTCAACCGACGGGACTATGGCTACACCTTC. This sequence encodes CASSLNRRDYGYTF.

This clone has a handful of counts. The J gene is TRBJ1-3, the V gene TRBV4-3, with no clear D. CDR1 and CDR2 from the germline V gene are LGHNA and YSLEER. Trimming removed 1 base from V and 1 base from J, with 8 bases in between. This CDR3 has 15 amino acids. CDR3 coding DNA: TGCGCCAGCAGCCAAGTCAGGTTTTCTGGAAACACCATATATTTT. This encodes CASSQVRFSGNTIYF.

The table lists this clone with a few counts. The J gene is TRBJ1-1, the V gene TRBV9, with a tentative D call TRBD1 (6 bases). Per germline, CDR1 SGDLS and CDR2 YYNGEE. Trimming stripped 3 bases from V and 2 bases from J, with 20 bases between. There are 17 residues in the CDR3. In DNA, the CDR3 is TGTGCCAGCAGCGCCCGTAACCCCCGACAGGAAAACACTGAAGCTTTCTTT. The encoded protein is CASSARNPRQENTEAFF.